This T cell receptor beta chain stems from a study of CD8+CD57+ T cells in acquired aplastic anemia. The patients chosen for sequencing had shown expansion of CD8+CD57+ cells (detected by flow cytometry). As a group, the patients uniformly had severe acquired aplastic anemia. Germline CDR1 DFQATT, CDR2 SNEGSKA (reference sequence). CDR3 size: 17 residues. The V gene lost 0 bases and the J gene lost 2 bases, with 17 bases spanning the gap. Genomic DNA acted as the template from which TCR beta VDJ combination and CDR3 sequence profiling were carried out. Using its own MiXCR run on the reads, TCRdb lists one record per CDR3 protein. The data contain 80,000 to 100,000 distinct CDR3 sequences, roughly two thirds of them singletons.

The material sequenced was sorted CD4+, CD8+, or CD8+CD57+ T cells (not recorded which) from PBMCs. V and J are TRBV20-1 and TRBJ1-5; no firm D call. The sequence derives from a human donor with aplastic anemia. CDR3 in amino acids: CSARDLGRVGGNQPQHF. For the CDR3, the DNA is TGCAGTGCTAGAGATCTTGGGAGGGTCGGCGGCAATCAGCCCCAGCATTTT.